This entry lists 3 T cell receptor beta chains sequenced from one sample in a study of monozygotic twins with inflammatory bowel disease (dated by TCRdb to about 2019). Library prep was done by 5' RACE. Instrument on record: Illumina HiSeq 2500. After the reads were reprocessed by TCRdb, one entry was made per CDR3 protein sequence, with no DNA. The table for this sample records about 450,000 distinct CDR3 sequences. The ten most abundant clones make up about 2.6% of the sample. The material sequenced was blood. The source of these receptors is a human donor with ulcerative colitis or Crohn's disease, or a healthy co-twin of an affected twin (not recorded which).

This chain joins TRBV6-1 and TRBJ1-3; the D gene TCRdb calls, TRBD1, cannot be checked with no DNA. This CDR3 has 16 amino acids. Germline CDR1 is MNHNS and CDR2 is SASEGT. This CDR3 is CASLLGPGQRGNTIYF.

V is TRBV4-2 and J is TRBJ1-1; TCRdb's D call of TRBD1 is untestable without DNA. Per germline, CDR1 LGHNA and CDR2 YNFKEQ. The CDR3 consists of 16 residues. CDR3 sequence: CASSQEGYTGPTEAFF.

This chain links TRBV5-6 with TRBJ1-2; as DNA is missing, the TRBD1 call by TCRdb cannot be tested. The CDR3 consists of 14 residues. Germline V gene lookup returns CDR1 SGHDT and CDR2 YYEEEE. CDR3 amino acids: CASSRVRGSGGYTF. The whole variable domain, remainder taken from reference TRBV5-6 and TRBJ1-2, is DAGVTQSPTHLIKTRGQQVTLRCSPKSGHDTVSWYQQALGQGPQFIFQYYEEEERQRGNFPDRFSGHQFPNYSSELNVNALLLGDSALYLCASSRVRGSGGYTFGSGTRLTVV.